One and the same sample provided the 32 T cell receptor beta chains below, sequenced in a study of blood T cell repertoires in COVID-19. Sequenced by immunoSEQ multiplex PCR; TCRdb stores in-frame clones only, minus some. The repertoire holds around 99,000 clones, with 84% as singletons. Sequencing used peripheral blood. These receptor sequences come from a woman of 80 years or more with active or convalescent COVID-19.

In DNA, the CDR3 is TGTGCCAGCAGCTTATGGGCCCGAAGGGGGAATGAGCAGTTCTTC. Its translation is CASSLWARRGNEQFF. The genes are TRBV7-3 and TRBJ2-1; possible D gene TRBD1, 6 bases. V lost 2 bases and J 7 bases, leaving 15 bases between the germline ends. Germline V CDR1 and CDR2: SGHTA, FQGTGA. This CDR3 has 15 residues.

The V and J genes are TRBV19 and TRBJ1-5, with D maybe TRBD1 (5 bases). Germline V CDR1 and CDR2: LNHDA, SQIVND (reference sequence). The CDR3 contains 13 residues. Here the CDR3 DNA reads TGTGGCGCTTCCAGGGATAGCAATCAGCCCCAGCATTTT. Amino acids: CGASRDSNQPQHF.

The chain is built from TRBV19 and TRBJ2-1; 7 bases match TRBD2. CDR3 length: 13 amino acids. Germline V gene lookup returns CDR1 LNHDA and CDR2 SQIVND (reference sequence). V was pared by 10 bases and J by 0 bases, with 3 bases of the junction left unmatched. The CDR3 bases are TGTGCCAAAAGCGGGACCTCCTACAATGAGCAGTTCTTC. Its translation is CAKSGTSYNEQFF.

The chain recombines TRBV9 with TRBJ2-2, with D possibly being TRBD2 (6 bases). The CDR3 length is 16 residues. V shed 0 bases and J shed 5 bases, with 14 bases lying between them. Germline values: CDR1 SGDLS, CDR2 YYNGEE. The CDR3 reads CASSVALRERTGELFF. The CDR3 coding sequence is TGTGCCAGCAGCGTAGCTTTACGGGAGCGGACCGGGGAGCTGTTTTTT.

The CDR3 is CASSSTPYEQYF. Written as DNA, the CDR3 is TGTGCCAGCAGCTCTACTCCCTACGAGCAGTACTTC. The chain combines TRBV6-5 with TRBJ2-7, with D uncertain. The CDR3 loop spans 12 amino acids. V was pared by 6 bases and J by 2 bases, with 8 bases between. CDR1 and CDR2 from the germline V gene are MNHEY and SVGAGI.

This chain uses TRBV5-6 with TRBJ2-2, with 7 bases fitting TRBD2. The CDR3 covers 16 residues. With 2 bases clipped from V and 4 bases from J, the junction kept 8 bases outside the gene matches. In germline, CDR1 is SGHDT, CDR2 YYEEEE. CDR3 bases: TGTGCCAGCAGCTTCGGGGCGGGGGTCCTCACCGGGGAGCTGTTTTTT. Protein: CASSFGAGVLTGELFF.

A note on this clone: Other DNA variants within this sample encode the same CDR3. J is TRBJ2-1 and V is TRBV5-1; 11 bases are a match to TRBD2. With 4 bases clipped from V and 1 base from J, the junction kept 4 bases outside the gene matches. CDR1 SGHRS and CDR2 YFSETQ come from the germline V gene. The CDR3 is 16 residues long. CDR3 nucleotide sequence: TGCGCCAGCAGCCCTCGGACTAGCGGGTCCTACAATGAGCAGTTCTTC. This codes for CASSPRTSGSYNEQFF.

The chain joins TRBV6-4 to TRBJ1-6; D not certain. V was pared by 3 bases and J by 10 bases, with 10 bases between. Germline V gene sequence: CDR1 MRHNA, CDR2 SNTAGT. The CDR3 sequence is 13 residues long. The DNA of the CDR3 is TGTGCCAGCAGTGAATCCCCGCGGTCACCCCTCCACTTT. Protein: CASSESPRSPLHF.

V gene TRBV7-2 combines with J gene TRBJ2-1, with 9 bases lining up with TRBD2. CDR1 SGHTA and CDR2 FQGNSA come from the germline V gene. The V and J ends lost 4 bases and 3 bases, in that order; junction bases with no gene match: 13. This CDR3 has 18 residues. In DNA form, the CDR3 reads TGTGCCAGCAGCTCCCTACCCCAGACTAGCGGAAACTACAATGAGCAGTTCTTC. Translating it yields CASSSLPQTSGNYNEQFF.

The CDR3 bases are TGTGCCAGCAGACTTACAGCTAATGAGCAGTTCTTC. Its protein product is CASRLTANEQFF. V gene TRBV3-1 (or the pseudogene TRBV3-2) combines with J gene TRBJ2-1, with D hard to call. Trimming took off 6 bases at V and 7 bases at J, with 10 bases between the two ends. CDR3 length: 12 residues. Per germline, CDR1 LGHDT and CDR2 YNNKEL (reference sequence).

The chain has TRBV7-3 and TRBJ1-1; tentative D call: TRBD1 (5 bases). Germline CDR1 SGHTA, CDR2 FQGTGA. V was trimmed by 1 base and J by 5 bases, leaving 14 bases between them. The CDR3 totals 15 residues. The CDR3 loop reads CASSLMGGVRTEAFF. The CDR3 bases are TGTGCCAGCAGCTTAATGGGAGGGGTCAGGACTGAAGCTTTCTTT.

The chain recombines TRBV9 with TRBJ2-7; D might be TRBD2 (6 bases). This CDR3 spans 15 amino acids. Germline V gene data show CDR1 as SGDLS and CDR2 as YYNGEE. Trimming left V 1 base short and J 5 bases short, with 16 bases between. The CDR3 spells CASSVSLRDFDEQYF. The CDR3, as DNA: TGTGCCAGCAGCGTAAGCCTCCGGGACTTCGACGAGCAGTACTTC.

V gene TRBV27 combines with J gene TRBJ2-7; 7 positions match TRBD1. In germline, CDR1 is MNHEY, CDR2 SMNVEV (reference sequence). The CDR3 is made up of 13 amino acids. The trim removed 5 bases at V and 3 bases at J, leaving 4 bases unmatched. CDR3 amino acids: CASSTSGGYEQYF. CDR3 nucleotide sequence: TGTGCCAGCAGTACCTCAGGGGGCTACGAGCAGTACTTC.

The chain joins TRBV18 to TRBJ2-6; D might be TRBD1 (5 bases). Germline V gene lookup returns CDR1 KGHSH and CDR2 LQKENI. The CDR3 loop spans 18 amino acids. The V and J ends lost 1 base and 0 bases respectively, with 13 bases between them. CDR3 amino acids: CASSPQEIGASGANVLTF. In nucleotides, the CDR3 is TGTGCCAGCTCACCACAGGAAATAGGGGCCTCTGGGGCCAACGTCCTGACTTTC. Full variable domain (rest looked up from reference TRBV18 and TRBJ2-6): NAGVMQNPRHLVRRRGQEARLRCSPMKGHSHVYWYRQLPEEGLKFMVYLQKENIIDESGMPKERFSAEFPKEGPSILRIQQVVRGDSAAYFCASSPQEIGASGANVLTFGAGSRLTVL.

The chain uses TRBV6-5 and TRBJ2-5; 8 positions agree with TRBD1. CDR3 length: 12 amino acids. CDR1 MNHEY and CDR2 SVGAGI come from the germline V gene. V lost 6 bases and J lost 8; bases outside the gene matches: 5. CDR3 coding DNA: TGTGCCAGCAGCCCAACAGGGGGTACCCAGTACTTC. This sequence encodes CASSPTGGTQYF.

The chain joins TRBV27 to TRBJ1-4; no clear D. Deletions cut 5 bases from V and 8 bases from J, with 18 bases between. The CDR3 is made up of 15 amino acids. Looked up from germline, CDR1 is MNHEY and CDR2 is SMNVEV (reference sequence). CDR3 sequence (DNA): TGTGCCAGCAGTCCCCGGTCCCGAGGAGGAGAAAAACTGTTTTTT. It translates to CASSPRSRGGEKLFF.

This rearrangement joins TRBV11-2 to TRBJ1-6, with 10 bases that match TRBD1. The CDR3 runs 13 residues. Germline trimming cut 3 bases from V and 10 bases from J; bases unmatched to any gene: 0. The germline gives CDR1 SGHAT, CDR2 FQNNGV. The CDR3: CASSLDRGSPLHF. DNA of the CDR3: TGTGCCAGCAGCTTGGACAGGGGGTCACCCCTCCACTTT.

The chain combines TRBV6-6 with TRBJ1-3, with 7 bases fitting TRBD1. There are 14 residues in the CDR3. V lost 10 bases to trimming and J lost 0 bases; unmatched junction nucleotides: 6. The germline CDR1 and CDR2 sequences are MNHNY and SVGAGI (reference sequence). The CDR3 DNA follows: TGTGCCATCGGACAGGCCCCCTCTGGAAACACCATATATTTT. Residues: CAIGQAPSGNTIYF.

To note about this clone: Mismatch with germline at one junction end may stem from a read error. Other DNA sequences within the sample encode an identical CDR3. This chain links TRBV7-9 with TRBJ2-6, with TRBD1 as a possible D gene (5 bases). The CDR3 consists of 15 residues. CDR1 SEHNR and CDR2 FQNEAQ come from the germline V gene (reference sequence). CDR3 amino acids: CASSLRFSGANVLTF. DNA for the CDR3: TGTGCCAGCAGCCTCCGGTTCTCTGGGGCCAACGTCCTGACCTTC.

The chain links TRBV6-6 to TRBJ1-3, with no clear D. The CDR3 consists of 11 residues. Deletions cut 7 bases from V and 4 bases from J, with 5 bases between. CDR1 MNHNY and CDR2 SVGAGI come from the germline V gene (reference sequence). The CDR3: CASMEGNTIYF. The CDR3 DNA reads TGTGCCAGCATGGAGGGAAACACCATATATTTT.

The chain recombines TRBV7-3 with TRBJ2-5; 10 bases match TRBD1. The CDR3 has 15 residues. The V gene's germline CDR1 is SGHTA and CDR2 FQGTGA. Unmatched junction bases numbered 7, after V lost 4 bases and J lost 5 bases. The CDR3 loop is CASSWGTGDGETQYF. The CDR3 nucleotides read TGTGCCAGCAGCTGGGGGACAGGGGATGGGGAGACCCAGTACTTC. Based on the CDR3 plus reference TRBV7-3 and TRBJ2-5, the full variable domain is GAGVSQTPSNKVTEKGKYVELRCDPISGHTALYWYRQSLGQGPEFLIYFQGTGAADDSGLPNDRFFAVRPEGSVSTLKIQRTERGDSAVYLCASSWGTGDGETQYFGPGTRLLVL.

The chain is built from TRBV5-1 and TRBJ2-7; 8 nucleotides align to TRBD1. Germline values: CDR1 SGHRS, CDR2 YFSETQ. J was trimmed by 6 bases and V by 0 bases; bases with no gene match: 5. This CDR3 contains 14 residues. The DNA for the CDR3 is TGCGCCAGCAGCTTGGGGACAGGGCCAGCCGAGCAGTACTTC. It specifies CASSLGTGPAEQYF.

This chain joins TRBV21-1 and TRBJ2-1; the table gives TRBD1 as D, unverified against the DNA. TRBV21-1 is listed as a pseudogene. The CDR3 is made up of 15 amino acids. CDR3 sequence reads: CASSKKQLYLNEQFF. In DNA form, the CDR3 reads TGTGCCAGCAGCAAGAAACAGTTGTACCTCAATGAGCAGTTCTTC.

CDR3 loop: CASSPRWGLGYTEKLFF. The CDR3 coding sequence is TGTGCCAGCTCACCGCGGTGGGGGCTTGGATATACTGAAAAACTGTTTTTT. V usage is TRBV18 and J usage is TRBJ1-4; perhaps TRBD1 as D (6 bases). The CDR3 extends over 17 amino acids. Between the trimmed V and J ends, which lost 3 bases and 7 bases, there was a span of 21 bases. Germline V gene lookup returns CDR1 KGHSH and CDR2 LQKENI. The full variable domain, rest sourced from reference TRBV18 and TRBJ1-4, is NAGVMQNPRHLVRRRGQEARLRCSPMKGHSHVYWYRQLPEEGLKFMVYLQKENIIDESGMPKERFSAEFPKEGPSILRIQQVVRGDSAAYFCASSPRWGLGYTEKLFFGSGTQLSVL.

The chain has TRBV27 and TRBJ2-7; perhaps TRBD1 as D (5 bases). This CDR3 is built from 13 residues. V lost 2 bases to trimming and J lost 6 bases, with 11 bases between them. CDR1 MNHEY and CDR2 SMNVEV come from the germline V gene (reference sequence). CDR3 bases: TGTGCCAGCAGTTTAATCAGGGTGAGCGAGCAGTACTTC. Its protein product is CASSLIRVSEQYF.

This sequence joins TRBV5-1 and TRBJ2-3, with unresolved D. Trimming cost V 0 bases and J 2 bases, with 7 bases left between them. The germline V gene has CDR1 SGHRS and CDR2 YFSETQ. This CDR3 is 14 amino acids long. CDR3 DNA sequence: TGCGCCAGCAGCTTGGGCCCAGTCACAGATACGCAGTATTTT. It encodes CASSLGPVTDTQYF.

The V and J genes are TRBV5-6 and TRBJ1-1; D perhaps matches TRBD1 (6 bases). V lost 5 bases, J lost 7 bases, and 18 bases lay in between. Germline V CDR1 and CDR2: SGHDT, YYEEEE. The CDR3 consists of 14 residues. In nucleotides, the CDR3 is TGTGCCAGCAGTCCAGGGCCCGGGGGGCGTGAAGCTTTCTTT. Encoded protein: CASSPGPGGREAFF.

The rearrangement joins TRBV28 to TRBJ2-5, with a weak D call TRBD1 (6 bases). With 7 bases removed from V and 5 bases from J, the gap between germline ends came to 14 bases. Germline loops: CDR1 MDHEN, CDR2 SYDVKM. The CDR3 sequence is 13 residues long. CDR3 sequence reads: CASTQGGLETQYF. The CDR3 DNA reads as TGTGCCAGCACCCAAGGGGGTTTGGAGACCCAGTACTTC.

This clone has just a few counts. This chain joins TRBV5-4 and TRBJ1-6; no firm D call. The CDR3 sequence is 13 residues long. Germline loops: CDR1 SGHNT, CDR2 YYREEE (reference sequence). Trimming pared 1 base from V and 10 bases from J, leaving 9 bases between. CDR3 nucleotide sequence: TGTGCCAGCAGCTTGTGGGCAAACTCACCCCTCCACTTT. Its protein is CASSLWANSPLHF.

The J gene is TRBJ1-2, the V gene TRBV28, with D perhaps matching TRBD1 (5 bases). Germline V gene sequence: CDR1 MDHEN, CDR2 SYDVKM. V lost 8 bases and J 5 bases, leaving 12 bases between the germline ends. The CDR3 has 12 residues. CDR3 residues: CASSQGTYGYTF. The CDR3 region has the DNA TGTGCCAGCTCCCAGGGAACATATGGCTACACCTTC.

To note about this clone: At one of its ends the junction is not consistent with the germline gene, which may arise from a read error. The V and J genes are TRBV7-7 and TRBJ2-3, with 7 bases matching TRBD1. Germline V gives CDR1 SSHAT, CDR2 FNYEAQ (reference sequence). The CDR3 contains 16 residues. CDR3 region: CASSLRAGGGTDTQYF. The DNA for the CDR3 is TGTGCTAGCAGCTTACGGGCAGGGGGAGGCACAGATACGCAGTATTTT.

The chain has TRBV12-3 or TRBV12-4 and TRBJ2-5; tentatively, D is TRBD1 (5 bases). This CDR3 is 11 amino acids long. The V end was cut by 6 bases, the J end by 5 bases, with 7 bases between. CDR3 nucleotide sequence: TGTGCCAGCAGGGACATTGAGACCCAGTACTTC. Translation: CASRDIETQYF.